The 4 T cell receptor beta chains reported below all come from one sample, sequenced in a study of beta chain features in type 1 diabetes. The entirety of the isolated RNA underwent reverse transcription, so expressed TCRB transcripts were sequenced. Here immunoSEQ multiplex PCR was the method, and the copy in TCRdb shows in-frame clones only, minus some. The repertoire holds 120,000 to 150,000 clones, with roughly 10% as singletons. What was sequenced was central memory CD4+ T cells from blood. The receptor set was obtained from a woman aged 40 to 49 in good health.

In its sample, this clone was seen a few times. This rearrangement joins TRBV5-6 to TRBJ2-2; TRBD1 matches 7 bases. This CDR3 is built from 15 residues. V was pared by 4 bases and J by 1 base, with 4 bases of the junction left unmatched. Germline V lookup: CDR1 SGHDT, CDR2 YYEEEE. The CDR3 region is CASSRTGLNTGELFF. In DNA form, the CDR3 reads TGTGCCAGCAGCCGGACAGGTCTGAACACCGGGGAGCTGTTTTTT.

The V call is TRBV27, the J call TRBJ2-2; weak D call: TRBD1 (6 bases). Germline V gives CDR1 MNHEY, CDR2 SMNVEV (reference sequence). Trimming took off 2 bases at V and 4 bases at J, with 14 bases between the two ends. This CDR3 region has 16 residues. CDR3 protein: CASSLVFGQITGELFF. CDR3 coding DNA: TGTGCCAGCAGTTTAGTATTCGGACAGATCACCGGGGAGCTGTTTTTT.

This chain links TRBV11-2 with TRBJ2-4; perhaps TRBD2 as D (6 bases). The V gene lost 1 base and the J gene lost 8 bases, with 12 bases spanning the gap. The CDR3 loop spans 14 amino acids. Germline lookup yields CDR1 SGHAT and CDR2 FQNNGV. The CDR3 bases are TGTGCCAGCAGCTTAGTCGGGGGAGGTGACATTCAGTACTTC. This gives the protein CASSLVGGGDIQYF. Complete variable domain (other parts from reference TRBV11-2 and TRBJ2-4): EAGVAQSPRYKIIEKRQSVAFWCNPISGHATLYWYQQILGQGPKLLIQFQNNGVVDDSQLPKDRFSAERLKGVDSTLKIQPAKLEDSAVYLCASSLVGGGDIQYFGAGTRLSVL.

CDR3: CASSQGGTDRYGYTF. As DNA, the CDR3 is TGCGCCAGCAGCCAAGGTGGGACAGATCGCTATGGCTACACCTTC. The V gene is TRBV4-1, the J gene TRBJ1-2; 7 nucleotides line up with TRBD1. The CDR3 extends over 15 amino acids. The junction had 6 bases not matched to a gene; V was cut back by 1 base and J by 4 bases. Germline V gives CDR1 MGHRA, CDR2 YSYEKL.